This section outlines one TCR beta chain sequence together with its context. Its cognate antigen is unknown. The data were obtained in a study of Tregs in tolerant kidney transplant recipients. Whole-study results and caveats: Biological reproducibility was not directly addressed in this study. Findings come from small patient numbers and require larger validation.

The CDR3 extends over 18 amino acids. Clones were sequenced by immunoSEQ multiplex PCR, and TCRdb holds only the in-frame ones, with some missing. This sample yields some 68,000 clones, of which roughly 84% are seen a single time; roughly 4.9% belongs to the top ten. Thawed PBMCs were FACS-sorted into unstimulated CD4+CD25+CD127- regulatory T cells, CD4+CD25- non-regulatory cells, CD4 and CD8 cells. The sample consisted of CD4+ T cells from blood. The J gene is TRBJ1-3, the V gene TRBV21-1. TRBV21-1 is a listed pseudogene. The source is a human donor in good health. DNA for the CDR3: TGTGCCAGCAGCGCGCACGGAGGGGACCCGATCTCTGGAAACACCATATATTTT. Protein product: CASSAHGGDPISGNTIYF.